These T cell receptor beta chains were read from a single sample in a study of control samples from healthy donors and cancer patients. The table came from immunoSEQ multiplex PCR; TCRdb's copy has only in-frame clones and leaves some out. Of about 150,000 clones detected, around 96% appear once; the ten largest clones hold about 8.5%. Material: blood. The receptor set was obtained from a woman between 40 and 55 years old in good health. Each CDR3 is given with its conserved first and last residue. The D gene is left open where the match is weak. Clone size appears in some rows only: once, few, many, or a class for an expanded clone.

j_call clone_size v_call d_call cdr3_aa cdr3_nt
TRBJ1-1 NA TRBV5-6 NA CASSFLDTEAFF TGTGCCAGCAGCTTCTTGGACACTGAAGCTTTCTTT
TRBJ1-4 NA TRBV3-1/TRBV3-2 NA CASSPGTAANEKLFF TGTGCCAGCAGCCCGGGGACGGCGGCTAATGAAAAACTGTTTTTT
TRBJ2-2 NA TRBV18 TRBD2 CASSPVSGSFNTGELFF TGTGCCAGCTCACCAGTTAGCGGGAGCTTTAACACCGGGGAGCTGTTTTTT
TRBJ1-2 NA TRBV29-1 TRBD1 CSATGGGTYGYTF TGCAGCGCGACAGGGGGCGGAACCTATGGCTACACCTTC
TRBJ2-1 NA TRBV3-1/TRBV3-2 NA CASSQGPDLHNEQFF TGTGCCAGCAGCCAGGGGCCGGATCTACACAATGAGCAGTTCTTC
TRBJ1-1 NA TRBV9 TRBD1 CASSVGGTANIGAFF TGTGCCAGCAGCGTAGGGGGGACAGCTAATATCGGGGCTTTCTTT
TRBJ2-1 once TRBV27 TRBD1 CASSPRQGKAWFF TGTGCCAGCAGTCCGCGACAGGGGAAGGCTTGGTTCTTC
TRBJ1-5 NA TRBV10-3 NA CAISESRVAGGQPQHF TGTGCCATCAGTGAGTCGAGGGTCGCGGGAGGGCAGCCCCAGCATTTT
TRBJ1-1 few TRBV29-1 NA CSGQISGDTEAFF TGCAGCGGACAGATATCAGGGGACACTGAAGCTTTCTTT
TRBJ1-2 NA TRBV14 NA CASSDGFYGYTF TGTGCCAGCAGCGACGGATTCTATGGCTACACCTTC
TRBJ2-2 NA TRBV30 NA CAWSVLPRSGAGELFF TGTGCCTGGAGTGTACTTCCTCGATCAGGAGCCGGGGAGCTGTTTTTT
TRBJ1-3 NA TRBV11-2 NA CASSLGTERNIYF TGTGCCAGCAGCTTAGGTACGGAACGGAACATATATTTT
TRBJ1-5 NA TRBV24-1 TRBD1 CATSEGTGNQPQHF TGTGCCACCAGTGAGGGGACAGGGAATCAGCCCCAGCATTTT
TRBJ1-4 once TRBV5-1 NA CASRPGPTNEKLFF TGCGCCAGTCGCCCGGGACCAACTAATGAAAAACTGTTTTTT
TRBJ1-6 NA TRBV10-2 NA CASTEGDLRSYNSPLHF TGCGCCAGCACCGAAGGGGACCTCCGCTCCTATAATTCACCCCTCCACTTT
TRBJ1-5 NA TRBV7-9 TRBD1 CASSLATGISNQPQHF TGTGCCAGCAGCTTAGCGACAGGGATCAGCAATCAGCCCCAGCATTTT
TRBJ1-2 NA TRBV21-1 NA CASTPDQEICYGYTF TGTGCCAGCACCCCCGACCAGGAAATTTGCTATGGCTACACCTTC
TRBJ1-2 once TRBV7-9 NA CASSGRSVNYGYTF TGTGCCAGCAGCGGGAGGTCCGTTAACTATGGCTACACCTTC
TRBJ1-1 NA TRBV14 NA CASSPLSEAFF TGTGCCAGCAGCCCCCTCTCTGAAGCTTTCTTT
TRBJ1-2 NA TRBV30 TRBD1 CAWRTGGTYGYTF TGTGCCTGGAGAACAGGGGGCACCTATGGCTACACCTTC
TRBJ2-3 NA TRBV7-9 NA CASSFGGTSTDTQYF TGTGCCAGCAGCTTCGGCGGAACTAGCACAGATACGCAGTATTTT
TRBJ1-4 once TRBV18 NA CASSRSGTNEKLFF TGTGCCAGCTCTAGATCTGGGACTAATGAAAAACTGTTTTTT
TRBJ1-6 NA TRBV9 NA CASSVGPAYNSPLHF TGTGCCAGCAGCGTAGGCCCAGCGTATAATTCACCCCTCCACTTT
TRBJ1-5 NA TRBV10-3 NA CAISKNSGSNQPQHF TGTGCCATCAGTAAAAACAGTGGTAGCAATCAGCCCCAGCATTTT
TRBJ2-3 NA TRBV3-1/TRBV3-2 TRBD2 CASSHLELAGPTDTQYF TGTGCCAGCAGCCACCTGGAACTAGCGGGGCCCACAGATACGCAGTATTTT
TRBJ2-7 NA TRBV2 NA CASSDGASLPYEQYF TGTGCCAGCAGTGACGGTGCTAGCCTCCCCTACGAGCAGTACTTC
TRBJ2-1 NA TRBV7-3 NA CASSLSGGLNEQFF TGTGCCAGCAGCTTATCGGGGGGCTTAAATGAGCAGTTCTTC
TRBJ1-4 NA TRBV6-1 NA CASSAQFGGANEKLFF TGTGCCAGCAGTGCTCAGTTTGGAGGTGCTAATGAAAAACTGTTTTTT
TRBJ1-4 NA TRBV7-2 NA CASSLIVGELGKLFF TGTGCCAGCAGCTTAATTGTAGGGGAGTTGGGGAAACTGTTTTTT
TRBJ2-1 NA TRBV12-3/TRBV12-4 NA CASSTNNEQFF TGTGCCAGCAGCACTAACAATGAGCAGTTCTTC
TRBJ2-1 NA TRBV19 TRBD2 CASSIGASGRAGYNEQFF TGTGCCAGTAGTATTGGGGCTAGCGGGAGGGCCGGATACAATGAGCAGTTCTTC
TRBJ1-3 NA TRBV6-5 TRBD1 CASRKGAPSGNTIYF TGTGCCAGCAGGAAGGGGGCCCCCTCTGGAAACACCATATATTTT
TRBJ2-1 NA TRBV6-1 NA CASSKLARSPNEQFF TGTGCCAGCAGTAAACTAGCTCGGAGTCCCAATGAGCAGTTCTTC
TRBJ2-1 NA TRBV9 TRBD2 CASSVGTSGYNEQFF TGTGCCAGCAGCGTAGGTACTAGCGGTTACAATGAGCAGTTCTTC
TRBJ1-1 NA TRBV4-3 NA CASSRNLNTEAFF TGCGCCAGCAGCCGTAACTTGAACACTGAAGCTTTCTTT
TRBJ2-1 NA TRBV4-1 NA CASSQNSGSAYNEQFF TGCGCCAGCAGCCAGAACTCCGGGTCCGCTTACAATGAGCAGTTCTTC